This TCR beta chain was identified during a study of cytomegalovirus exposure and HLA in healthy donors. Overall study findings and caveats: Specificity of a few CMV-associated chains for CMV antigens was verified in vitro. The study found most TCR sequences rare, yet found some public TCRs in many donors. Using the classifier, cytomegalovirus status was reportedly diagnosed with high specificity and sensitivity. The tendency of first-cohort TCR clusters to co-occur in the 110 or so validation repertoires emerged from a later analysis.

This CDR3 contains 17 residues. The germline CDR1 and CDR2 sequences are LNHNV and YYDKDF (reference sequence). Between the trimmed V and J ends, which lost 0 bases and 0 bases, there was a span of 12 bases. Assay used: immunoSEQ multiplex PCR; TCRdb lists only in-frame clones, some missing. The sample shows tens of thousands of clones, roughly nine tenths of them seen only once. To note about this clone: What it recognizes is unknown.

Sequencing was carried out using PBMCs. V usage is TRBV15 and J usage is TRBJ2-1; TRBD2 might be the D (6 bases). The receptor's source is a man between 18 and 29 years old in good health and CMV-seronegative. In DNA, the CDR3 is TGTGCCACCAGCAGAGATCTGGCGGGGAGCTCCTACAATGAGCAGTTCTTC. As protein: CATSRDLAGSSYNEQFF.